The table lists the clone carrying this T cell receptor (beta chain) with many counts. CDR3 length: 15 residues. Germline V CDR1 and CDR2: MGHRA, YSYEKL. Deletions cut 8 bases from V and 1 base from J, with 17 bases between. This specimen belongs to a study of T-cell reconstitution after alpha-beta-depleted transplantation in children. The TCRbeta library was prepared with unique molecular identifiers. MiXCR was run by TCRdb on the PCR reads, yielding one entry per CDR3 protein. The table shows 440,000 or so distinct CDR3 sequences, with under 13% occurring only once. Sequencing used PBMCs from the stem cell graft donor, obtained from the stem cell graft. This sequence joins TRBV4-1 and TRBJ1-1; maybe TRBD1 (5 bases). This clonotype was obtained from a human donor who donated a stem cell graft to a child with acute myeloid leukemia. CDR3 nucleotides: TGCGCCAGCTTTGACCGACCAGGGCAGAACACTGAAGCTTTCTTT. It is translated as CASFDRPGQNTEAFF.